The 20 T cell receptor beta chains in this list originate from one sample, sequenced in a study of T cell changes during pregnancy in multiple sclerosis. Repertoires were generated with immunoSEQ multiplex PCR, while TCRdb's copy carries only in-frame clones and drops some. The sample has around 39,000 clones, approximately 85% seen once. The specimen comprised CD4+ T cells from peripheral blood mononuclear cells, sampled before pregnancy. The source of these receptors is a female donor with multiple sclerosis, enrolled in a pregnancy study.

The table lists this clone with a count of one. The V gene is TRBV6-5, the J gene TRBJ1-1; D is uncertain. The V and J ends lost 2 bases and 8 bases respectively, with 12 bases between them. The CDR3 extends over 13 amino acids. CDR1 and CDR2 (germline): MNHEY, SVGAGI. The CDR3 is CASSYPGLIEAFF. In nucleotides, the CDR3 is TGTGCCAGCAGTTACCCCGGACTTATAGAAGCTTTCTTT.

The genes are TRBV28 and TRBJ2-1, with 12 bases identical to TRBD2. V was pared by 2 bases and J by 9 bases, with 5 bases of the junction left unmatched. Germline V gives CDR1 MDHEN, CDR2 SYDVKM. This CDR3 is 15 amino acids long. This chain's CDR3 is CASSLTSGRRGEQFF. CDR3 in DNA: TGTGCCAGCAGTTTAACTAGCGGGAGGAGGGGTGAGCAGTTCTTC.

The table lists this clone with a count of one. The genes are TRBV7-2 and TRBJ2-1; D possibly corresponds to TRBD2 (6 bases). V lost 5 bases and J 10 bases, leaving 21 bases between the germline ends. The CDR3 is 15 residues long. The germline gives CDR1 SGHTA, CDR2 FQGNSA. CDR3 DNA: TGTGCCAGCAGCCCGCCGTCGAGCGGGCGGCGGGAGCAGTTCTTC. Translation gives CASSPPSSGRREQFF.

This clone was seen a single time. The rearrangement joins TRBV19 to TRBJ1-5, with TRBD1 as a possible D gene (6 bases). CDR1 is LNHDA, CDR2 SQIVND, per germline (reference sequence). Between the trimmed V and J ends, which lost 4 bases and 0 bases, there was a span of 10 bases. The CDR3 covers 15 residues. The CDR3 reads CASSTWTVSNQPQHF. CDR3 nucleotide sequence: TGTGCCAGTAGTACCTGGACAGTTAGCAATCAGCCCCAGCATTTT.

This chain uses TRBV5-1 with TRBJ1-1; a possible D gene is TRBD1 (5 bases). The CDR3 is made up of 14 amino acids. The germline CDR1 and CDR2 sequences are SGHRS and YFSETQ. Trimming removed 2 bases from V and 4 bases from J, with 12 bases in between. As DNA, the CDR3 is TGCGCCAGCAGCTTAGAGGCCGGGGGCACTGAAGCTTTCTTT. Residues: CASSLEAGGTEAFF.

This chain's CDR3 is CASGQNSNQPQHF. CDR3 in DNA: TGTGCCAGCGGGCAGAATAGCAATCAGCCCCAGCATTTT. V gene TRBV6-1 combines with J gene TRBJ1-5, with D unclear. The CDR3 is made up of 13 amino acids. V dropped 8 bases and J dropped 0 bases, with 8 bases sitting between them. Germline CDR1 is MNHNS and CDR2 is SASEGT.

The chain combines TRBV11-3 with TRBJ2-4; TRBD2 agrees at 7 bases. The CDR3 is 13 residues long. The J segment lost 8 bases and the V segment lost 5 bases, leaving 6 bases of the junction unmatched. Germline-derived CDR1 and CDR2 are SGHNT and YENEEA. CDR3 coding DNA: TGTGCCAGCAGCCTAATGGCGGGGGACATTCAGTACTTC. This codes for CASSLMAGDIQYF.

This clone appeared a few times. The V gene is TRBV2, the J gene TRBJ2-1; maybe TRBD1 (5 bases). This CDR3 comprises 12 residues. Trimming cost V 6 bases and J 8 bases, with 11 bases left between them. Germline assignment: CDR1 SNHLY and CDR2 FYNNEI. CDR3 DNA: TGTGCCAGCAGCAACAGGTACGATGAGCAGTTCTTC. Translated, it gives CASSNRYDEQFF.

This chain joins TRBV5-4 and TRBJ2-5; TRBD1 might be the D (6 bases). This CDR3 is 14 amino acids long. Germline assignment: CDR1 SGHNT and CDR2 YYREEE (reference sequence). V was trimmed by 4 bases and J by 4 bases, leaving 14 bases between them. The CDR3 loop is CASSLTGTAETQYF. CDR3 nucleotides: TGTGCCAGCAGCCTTACAGGGACCGCAGAGACCCAGTACTTC. The full variable domain, in which reference TRBV5-4 and TRBJ2-5 provide the parts outside the CDR3, is ETGVTQSPTHLIKTRGQQVTLRCSSQSGHNTVSWYQQALGQGPQFIFQYYREEENGRGNFPPRFSGLQFPNYSSELNVNALELDDSALYLCASSLTGTAETQYFGPGTRLLVL.

In its sample, this clone was seen once. The J gene is TRBJ2-7, the V gene TRBV5-6; the D gene is possibly TRBD1 (5 bases). Germline assignment: CDR1 SGHDT and CDR2 YYEEEE. V lost 2 bases and J 7 bases, leaving 16 bases between the germline ends. This CDR3 region has 14 residues. CDR3 loop: CASSFPKGSREQYF. As DNA, the CDR3 is TGTGCCAGCAGCTTCCCTAAGGGGTCCAGGGAGCAGTACTTC.

This chain connects TRBV6-6 to TRBJ2-1; D unresolved. The V gene's germline CDR1 is MNHNY and CDR2 SVGAGI (reference sequence). The CDR3 is made up of 12 amino acids. V was shortened by 3 bases and J by 10 bases, with 10 bases between the two germline ends. The CDR3 region has the DNA TGTGCCAGCAGTTATCGCCTATCCGAGCAGTTCTTC. It translates to CASSYRLSEQFF.

This clone was seen once. The chain recombines TRBV5-1 with TRBJ2-7; 7 bases match TRBD2. With 0 bases clipped from V and 3 bases from J, the junction kept 3 bases outside the gene matches. The germline V gene encodes CDR1 SGHRS and CDR2 YFSETQ. CDR3 size: 14 residues. CDR3 DNA sequence: TGCGCCAGCAGCTTGGTGAGCGGGAACTACGAGCAGTACTTC. Its translation: CASSLVSGNYEQYF.

The rearrangement joins TRBV11-2 to TRBJ2-5; D remains ambiguous. Germline V gene sequence: CDR1 SGHAT, CDR2 FQNNGV. CDR3 length: 15 residues. The V and J ends lost 0 bases and 0 bases respectively, with 8 bases between them. CDR3 protein: CASSLDRLYQETQYF. As DNA, the CDR3 is TGTGCCAGCAGCTTAGACAGACTGTACCAAGAGACCCAGTACTTC.

The gene calls are TRBV30 and TRBJ2-7; 9 bases fit TRBD1. V trimming: 1 base; J trimming: 5 bases; junction bases outside the gene matches: 3. Germline V CDR1 and CDR2: GTSNPN, SVGIG (reference sequence). The CDR3 is 13 amino acids. Here the CDR3 reads CAWSGTGVHEQYF. CDR3 in DNA: TGTGCCTGGAGTGGGACAGGGGTGCACGAGCAGTACTTC.

In DNA, the CDR3 is TGTGCCAGCAGCGGAATAGGACTACTACAAAATTCCTACGAGCAGTACTTC. It yields the protein CASSGIGLLQNSYEQYF. The V and J genes are TRBV11-2 and TRBJ2-7; D perhaps matches TRBD2 (6 bases). The V and J ends lost 5 bases and 1 base respectively, with 21 bases between them. CDR1 is SGHAT, CDR2 FQNNGV, per germline. This CDR3 region has 17 residues.

This rearrangement joins TRBV2 to TRBJ2-1, with TRBD2 matching over 8 bases. With 5 bases clipped from V and 6 bases from J, the junction kept 3 bases outside the gene matches. In germline, CDR1 is SNHLY, CDR2 FYNNEI. The CDR3 loop spans 13 amino acids. CDR3 residues: CASSPGLGNEQFF. The CDR3 coding sequence is TGTGCCAGCAGTCCGGGACTAGGCAATGAGCAGTTCTTC.

The genes are TRBV6-5 and TRBJ2-1, with 7 bases matching TRBD1. Trimming cost V 0 bases and J 5 bases; bases outside gene matches: 4. There are 15 residues in the CDR3. CDR1 is MNHEY and CDR2 is SVGAGI in the germline V gene. CDR3 nucleotides: TGTGCCAGCAGTTACTCCTACGACAGGGACAATGAGCAGTTCTTC. This gives the protein CASSYSYDRDNEQFF.

This rearrangement joins TRBV28 to TRBJ2-5; TRBD2 aligns across 7 bases. J lost 3 bases, V lost 5 bases, and 6 bases had no gene match. The CDR3 totals 14 residues. Germline V gene sequence: CDR1 MDHEN, CDR2 SYDVKM. The CDR3 protein is CASSPTGGEETQYF. The CDR3 DNA follows: TGTGCCAGCAGTCCCACGGGAGGAGAAGAGACCCAGTACTTC.

A word on this clone: An end of the junction does not agree with germline; a read error may underlie this. V usage is TRBV7-7 and J usage is TRBJ2-5; 7 bases fit TRBD2. There are 16 residues in the CDR3. The V gene's germline CDR1 is SSHAT and CDR2 FNYEAQ (reference sequence). CDR3 nucleotides: TGTGCTAGCAGCCTCCTGGGAAGCGGAGCGGGGGAGACCCAGTACTTC. This translates into CASSLLGSGAGETQYF.

In DNA, the CDR3 is TGTGCCAGCTCACCACCGACAGGGGGGATCGGGGAGCTGTTTTTT. Translating gives CASSPPTGGIGELFF. The chain recombines TRBV18 with TRBJ2-2; 9 positions match TRBD1. This CDR3 region has 15 residues. Germline V gene data show CDR1 as KGHSH and CDR2 as LQKENI. Unmatched junction bases numbered 3, after V lost 0 bases and J lost 7 bases.